These 5 T cell receptor beta chains share one sample of origin, sequenced in a study of blood T cells in healthy people across ages. For the second PCR, which ran for about 7 to 11 cycles, a sample-barcoded 5' primer and a J-beta primer mix were used. TCRdb itself ran the 5' RACE reads through MiXCR, one entry per CDR3 protein. The repertoire includes under 2 million distinct CDR3 sequences, almost 35% of them detected once, and 10% to 12% sits in the top ten. Material: blood. These receptors all come from a woman aged 25 to 45 in good health.

This sequence joins TRBV5-6 and TRBJ1-1; no reliable D call. CDR1 is SGHDT and CDR2 is YYEEEE in the germline V gene. The V end lost 3 bases, the J end lost 4 bases, and 7 bases lay between the germline ends. The CDR3 totals 12 residues. CDR3 sequence (DNA): TGTGCCAGCAGCTACGGGGTCACTGAAGCTTTCTTT. Encoded protein: CASSYGVTEAFF.

This chain links TRBV30 with TRBJ1-2; tentative D call: TRBD1 (5 bases). Trimming removed 3 bases at V and 4 bases at J, with 18 bases between. Germline-derived CDR1 and CDR2 are GTSNPN and SVGIG (reference sequence). The CDR3 is made up of 15 amino acids. CDR3 residues: CAWRFRDLFGYGYTF. The CDR3 nucleotides read TGTGCCTGGAGGTTTAGGGACCTCTTTGGCTATGGCTACACCTTC.

The rearrangement joins TRBV30 to TRBJ2-4; D gene ambiguous. The germline V gene has CDR1 GTSNPN and CDR2 SVGIG (reference sequence). This CDR3 has 15 residues. The V end was cut by 3 bases, the J end by 0 bases, with 12 bases between. This CDR3 is CAWRTGLLAKNIQYF. CDR3 in DNA: TGTGCCTGGAGAACGGGCTTACTAGCCAAAAACATTCAGTACTTC.

The CDR3 here is CASDTRQDRGLWTDTQYF. CDR3 bases: TGTGCCAGCGACACTCGCCAAGACAGGGGGCTGTGGACAGATACGCAGTATTTT. The chain carries TRBV27 and TRBJ2-3, with 10 bases matching TRBD1. With V trimmed by 8 bases and J by 3 bases, 17 bases remained unmatched. Germline V gives CDR1 MNHEY, CDR2 SMNVEV (reference sequence). The CDR3 is made up of 18 amino acids.

This clonotype was seen ten or more times. This rearrangement joins TRBV12-3 or TRBV12-4 to TRBJ1-1; TRBD1 matches 11 bases. The CDR3 is 16 residues long. The V gene end was trimmed by 0 bases and the J gene end by 6 bases; junction bases not matched to a gene: 6. This CDR3 reads CASSLASGTGGSEAFF. The CDR3 DNA follows: TGTGCCAGCAGTTTAGCTTCCGGGACAGGGGGTTCTGAAGCTTTCTTT.